This T cell receptor beta chain was identified in a study of blood T cell repertoires in COVID-19. Study-level background: Some COVID-19 samples were acute and others convalescent; all came from the United States, Italy and Spain. Nucleic acid was either cDNA or gDNA, and it came from T cells, B-cell-depleted T cells, or PBMCs.

V was shortened by 7 bases and J by 10 bases, with 13 bases between the two germline ends. This CDR3 is built from 11 residues. Per the authors' pipeline: From reference gene primer amplification, estimates of nucleated cell counts were derived. TCRdb's table, derived via immunoSEQ multiplex PCR, lists solely in-frame clones and lacks some. That table supplies the V and J calls and clone size; D and trimming were determined from the DNA. The sample lists about 13,000 clones, about 86% occurring once. The TCR originated in a man older than 75 with acute or convalescent COVID-19. The sample consisted of peripheral blood. V is TRBV12-3 or TRBV12-4 and J is TRBJ1-1; no clear D. CDR3 in amino acids: CASIPTGGAFF. DNA of the CDR3: TGTGCCAGCATCCCCACTGGAGGAGCTTTCTTT.